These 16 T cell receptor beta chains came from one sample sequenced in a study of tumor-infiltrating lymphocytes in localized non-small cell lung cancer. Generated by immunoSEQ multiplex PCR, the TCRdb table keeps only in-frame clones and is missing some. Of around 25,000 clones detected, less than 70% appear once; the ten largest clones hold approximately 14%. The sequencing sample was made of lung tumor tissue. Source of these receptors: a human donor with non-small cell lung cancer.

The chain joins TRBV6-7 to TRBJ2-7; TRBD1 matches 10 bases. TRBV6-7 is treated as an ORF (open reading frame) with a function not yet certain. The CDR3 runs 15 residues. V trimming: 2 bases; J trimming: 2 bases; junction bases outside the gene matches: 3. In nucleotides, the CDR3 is TGTGCCAGCAGTTACGGGACAGGGGAGGCCTACGAGCAGTACTTC. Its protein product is CASSYGTGEAYEQYF.

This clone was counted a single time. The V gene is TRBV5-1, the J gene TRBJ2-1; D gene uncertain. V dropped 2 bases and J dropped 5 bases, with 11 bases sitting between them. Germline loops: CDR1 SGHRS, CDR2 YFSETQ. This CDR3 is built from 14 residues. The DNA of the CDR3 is TGCGCCAGCAGCTTAAATATTCAAAACAATGAGCAGTTCTTC. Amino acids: CASSLNIQNNEQFF.

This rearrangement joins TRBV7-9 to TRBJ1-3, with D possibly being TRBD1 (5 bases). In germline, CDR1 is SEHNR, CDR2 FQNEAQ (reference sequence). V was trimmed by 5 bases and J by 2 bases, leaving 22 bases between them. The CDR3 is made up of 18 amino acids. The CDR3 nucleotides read TGTGCCAGCAGCCCGGCGGGGCGAGTGGACCGCACTGGAAACACCATATATTTT. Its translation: CASSPAGRVDRTGNTIYF.

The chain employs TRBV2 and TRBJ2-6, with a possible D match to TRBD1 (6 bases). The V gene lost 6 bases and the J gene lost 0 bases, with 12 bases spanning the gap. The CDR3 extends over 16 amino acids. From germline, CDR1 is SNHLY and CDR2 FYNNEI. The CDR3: CASSRGDNSGANVLTF. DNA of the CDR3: TGTGCCAGCAGCAGGGGCGACAACTCTGGGGCCAACGTCCTGACTTTC.

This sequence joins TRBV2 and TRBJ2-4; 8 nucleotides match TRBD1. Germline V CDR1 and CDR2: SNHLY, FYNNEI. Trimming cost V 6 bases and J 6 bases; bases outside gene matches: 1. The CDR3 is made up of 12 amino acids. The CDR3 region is CASSGQGNIQYF. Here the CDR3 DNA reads TGTGCCAGCAGCGGACAGGGAAACATTCAGTACTTC. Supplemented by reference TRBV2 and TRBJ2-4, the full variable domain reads EPEVTQTPSHQVTQMGQEVILRCVPISNHLYFYWYRQILGQKVEFLVSFYNNEISEKSEIFDDQFSVERPDGSNFTLKIRSTKLEDSAMYFCASSGQGNIQYFGAGTRLSVL.

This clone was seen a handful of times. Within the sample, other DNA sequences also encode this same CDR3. The CDR3 DNA is TGTGCCAGTAGTATAGGTGTAGGACCCCAGCATTTT. This codes for CASSIGVGPQHF. This chain links TRBV19 with TRBJ1-5; no firm D call. The CDR3 length is 12 residues. Per germline, CDR1 LNHDA and CDR2 SQIVND (reference sequence). V gave up 1 base and J gave up 10 bases, with 8 bases separating them.

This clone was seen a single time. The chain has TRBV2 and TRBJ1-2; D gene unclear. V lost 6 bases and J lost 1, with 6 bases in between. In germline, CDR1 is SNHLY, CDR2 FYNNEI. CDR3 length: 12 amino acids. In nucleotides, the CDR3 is TGTGCCAGCAGAAGGATTAACTATGGCTACACCTTC. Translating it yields CASRRINYGYTF. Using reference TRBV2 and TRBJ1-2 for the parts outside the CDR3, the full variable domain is EPEVTQTPSHQVTQMGQEVILRCVPISNHLYFYWYRQILGQKVEFLVSFYNNEISEKSEIFDDQFSVERPDGSNFTLKIRSTKLEDSAMYFCASRRINYGYTFGSGTRLTVV.

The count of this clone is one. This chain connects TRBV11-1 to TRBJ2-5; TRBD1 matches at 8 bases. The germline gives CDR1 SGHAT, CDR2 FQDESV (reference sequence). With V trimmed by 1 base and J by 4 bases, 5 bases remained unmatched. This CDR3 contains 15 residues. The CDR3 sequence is CASSLGRGQRETQYF. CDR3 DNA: TGTGCCAGCAGCTTAGGCAGGGGGCAACGAGAGACCCAGTACTTC. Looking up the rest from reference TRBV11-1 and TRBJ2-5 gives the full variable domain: EAEVAQSPRYKITEKSQAVAFWCDPISGHATLYWYRQILGQGPELLVQFQDESVVDDSQLPKDRFSAERLKGVDSTLKIQPAELGDSAMYLCASSLGRGQRETQYFGPGTRLLVL.

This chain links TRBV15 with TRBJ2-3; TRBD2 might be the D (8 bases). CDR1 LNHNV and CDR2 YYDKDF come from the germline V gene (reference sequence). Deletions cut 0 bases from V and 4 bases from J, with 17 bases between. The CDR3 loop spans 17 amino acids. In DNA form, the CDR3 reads TGTGCCACCAGCAGAGATCGGGAGGGGGCCCCACCAGATACGCAGTATTTT. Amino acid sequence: CATSRDREGAPPDTQYF. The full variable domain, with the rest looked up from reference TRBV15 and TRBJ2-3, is DAMVIQNPRYQVTQFGKPVTLSCSQTLNHNVMYWYQQKSSQAPKLLFHYYDKDFNNEADTPDNFQSRRPNTSFCFLDIRSPGLGDTAMYLCATSRDREGAPPDTQYFGPGTRLTVL.

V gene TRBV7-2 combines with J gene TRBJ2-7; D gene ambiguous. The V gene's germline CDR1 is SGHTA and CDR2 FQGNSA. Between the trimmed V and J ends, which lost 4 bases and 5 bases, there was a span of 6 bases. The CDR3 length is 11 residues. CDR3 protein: CASSSLNEQYF. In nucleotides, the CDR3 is TGTGCCAGCAGCTCCCTGAACGAGCAGTACTTC.

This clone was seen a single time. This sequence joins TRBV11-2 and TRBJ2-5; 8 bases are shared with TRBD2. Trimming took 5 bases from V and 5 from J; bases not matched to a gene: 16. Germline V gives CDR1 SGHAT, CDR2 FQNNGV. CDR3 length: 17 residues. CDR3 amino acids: CASSPGGMYRVEETQYF. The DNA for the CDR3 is TGTGCCAGCAGCCCGGGGGGGATGTATCGGGTAGAGGAGACCCAGTACTTC.

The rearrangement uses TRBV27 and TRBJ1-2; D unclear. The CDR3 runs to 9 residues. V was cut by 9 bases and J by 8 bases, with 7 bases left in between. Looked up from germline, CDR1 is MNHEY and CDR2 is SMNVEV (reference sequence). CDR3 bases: TGTGCCAGGCCACGAGGCTACACCTTC. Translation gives CARPRGYTF.

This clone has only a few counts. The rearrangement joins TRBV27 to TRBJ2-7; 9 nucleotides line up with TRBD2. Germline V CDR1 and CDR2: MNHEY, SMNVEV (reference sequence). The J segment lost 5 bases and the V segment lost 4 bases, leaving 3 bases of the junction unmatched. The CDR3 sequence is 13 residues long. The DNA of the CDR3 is TGTGCCAGCAGTTGGCGGGAGGGGAACGAGCAGTACTTC. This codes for CASSWREGNEQYF.

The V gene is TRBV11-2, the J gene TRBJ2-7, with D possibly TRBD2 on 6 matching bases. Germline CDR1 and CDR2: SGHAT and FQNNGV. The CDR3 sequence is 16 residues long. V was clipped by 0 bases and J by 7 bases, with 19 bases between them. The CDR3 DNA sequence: TGTGCCAGCAGCTTAGAGAGAAGCTCGGTCGGGGGAGAGCAGTACTTC. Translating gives CASSLERSSVGGEQYF.

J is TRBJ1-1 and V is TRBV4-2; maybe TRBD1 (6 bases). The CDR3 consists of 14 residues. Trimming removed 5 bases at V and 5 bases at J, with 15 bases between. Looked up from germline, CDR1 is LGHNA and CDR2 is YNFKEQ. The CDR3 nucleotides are TGTGCCAGCAGCTTCCAGGGGACTAAGACTGAAGCTTTCTTT. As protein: CASSFQGTKTEAFF.

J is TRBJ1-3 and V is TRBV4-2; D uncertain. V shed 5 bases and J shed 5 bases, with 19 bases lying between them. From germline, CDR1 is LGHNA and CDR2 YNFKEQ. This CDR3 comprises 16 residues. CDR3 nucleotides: TGTGCCAGCAGCTTGGAGGGTTACGAAGGGCGAAACACCATATATTTT. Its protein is CASSLEGYEGRNTIYF.